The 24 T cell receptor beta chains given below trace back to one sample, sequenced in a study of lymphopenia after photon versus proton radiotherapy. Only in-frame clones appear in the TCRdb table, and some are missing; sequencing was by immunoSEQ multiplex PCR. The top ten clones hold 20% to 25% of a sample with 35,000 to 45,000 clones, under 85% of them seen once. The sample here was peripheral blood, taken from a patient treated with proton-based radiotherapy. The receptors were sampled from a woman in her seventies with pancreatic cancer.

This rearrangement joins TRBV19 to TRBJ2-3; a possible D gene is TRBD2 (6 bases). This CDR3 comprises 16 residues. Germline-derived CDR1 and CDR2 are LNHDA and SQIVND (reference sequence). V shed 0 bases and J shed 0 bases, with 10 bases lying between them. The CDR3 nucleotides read TGTGCCAGTAGTATAGATAGTAGCGGCAGCACAGATACGCAGTATTTT. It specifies CASSIDSSGSTDTQYF.

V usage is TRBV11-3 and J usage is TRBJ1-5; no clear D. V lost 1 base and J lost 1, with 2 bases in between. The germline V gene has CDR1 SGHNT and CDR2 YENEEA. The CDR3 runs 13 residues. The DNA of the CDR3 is TGTGCCAGCAGCTTAGCGAGCAATCAGCCCCAGCATTTT. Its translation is CASSLASNQPQHF.

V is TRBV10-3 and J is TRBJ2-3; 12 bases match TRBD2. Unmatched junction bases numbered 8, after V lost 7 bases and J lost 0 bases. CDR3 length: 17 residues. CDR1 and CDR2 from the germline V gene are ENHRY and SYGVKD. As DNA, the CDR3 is TGTGCCATCAACGGACTAGCGGGGTCCTCTAGCACAGATACGCAGTATTTT. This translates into CAINGLAGSSSTDTQYF.

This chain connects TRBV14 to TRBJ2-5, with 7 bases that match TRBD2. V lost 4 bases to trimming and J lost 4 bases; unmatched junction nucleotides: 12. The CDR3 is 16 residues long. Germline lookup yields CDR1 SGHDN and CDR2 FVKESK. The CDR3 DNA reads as TGTGCCAGCAGCCGCCTTCAGAGCGGGGTAGTAGAGACCCAGTACTTC. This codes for CASSRLQSGVVETQYF.

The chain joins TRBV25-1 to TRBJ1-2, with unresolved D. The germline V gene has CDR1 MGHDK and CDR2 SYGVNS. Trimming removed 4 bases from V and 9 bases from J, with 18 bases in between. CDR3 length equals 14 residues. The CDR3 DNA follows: TGTGCCAGCAGTGGCCTTCCCGGGGAACGAAGCTACACCTTC. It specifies CASSGLPGERSYTF.

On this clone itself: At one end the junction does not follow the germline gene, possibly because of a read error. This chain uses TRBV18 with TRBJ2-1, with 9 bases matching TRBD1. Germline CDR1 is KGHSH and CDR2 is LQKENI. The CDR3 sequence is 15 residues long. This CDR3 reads CASSPNGQGSNGQFF. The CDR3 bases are TGTGCCAGCTCACCAAATGGACAGGGGAGCAATGGGCAGTTCTTC.

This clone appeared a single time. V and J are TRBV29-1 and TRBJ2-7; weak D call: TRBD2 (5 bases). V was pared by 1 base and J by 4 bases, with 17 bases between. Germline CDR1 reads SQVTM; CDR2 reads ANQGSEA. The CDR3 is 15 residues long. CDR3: CSVEAPGISSYEQYF. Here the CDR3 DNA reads TGCAGCGTTGAAGCGCCCGGGATCAGCTCGTACGAGCAGTACTTC.

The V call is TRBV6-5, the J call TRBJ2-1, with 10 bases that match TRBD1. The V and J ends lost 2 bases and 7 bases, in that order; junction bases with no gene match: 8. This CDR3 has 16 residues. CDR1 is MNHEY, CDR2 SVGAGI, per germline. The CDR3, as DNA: TGTGCCAGCAGTTACGAGACAGGGGGCGGCTTAAATGAGCAGTTCTTC. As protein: CASSYETGGGLNEQFF.

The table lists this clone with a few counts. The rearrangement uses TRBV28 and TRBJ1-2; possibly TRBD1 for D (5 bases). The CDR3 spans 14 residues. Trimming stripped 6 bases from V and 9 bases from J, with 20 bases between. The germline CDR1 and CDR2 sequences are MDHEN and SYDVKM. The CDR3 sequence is CASSQDVGVFRYTF. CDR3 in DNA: TGTGCCAGCAGCCAAGACGTAGGGGTCTTCCGCTACACCTTC.

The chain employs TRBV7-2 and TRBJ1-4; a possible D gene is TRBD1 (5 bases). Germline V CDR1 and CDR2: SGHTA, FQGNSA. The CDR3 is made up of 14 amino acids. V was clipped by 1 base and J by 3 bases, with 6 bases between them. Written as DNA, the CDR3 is TGTGCCAGCAGCTTAGGGGGCGCTAATGAAAAACTGTTTTTT. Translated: CASSLGGANEKLFF. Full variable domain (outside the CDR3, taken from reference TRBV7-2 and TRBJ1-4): GAGVSQSPSNKVTEKGKDVELRCDPISGHTALYWYRQSLGQGLEFLIYFQGNSAPDKSGLPSDRFSAERTGGSVSTLTIQRTQQEDSAVYLCASSLGGANEKLFFGSGTQLSVL.

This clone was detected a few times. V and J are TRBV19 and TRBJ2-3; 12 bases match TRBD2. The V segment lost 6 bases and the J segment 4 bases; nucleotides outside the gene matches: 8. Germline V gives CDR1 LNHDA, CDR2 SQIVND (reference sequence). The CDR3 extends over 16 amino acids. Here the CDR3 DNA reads TGTGCCAGTAGCCAGACTAGCGGGAGTTTCCCAGATACGCAGTATTTT. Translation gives CASSQTSGSFPDTQYF.

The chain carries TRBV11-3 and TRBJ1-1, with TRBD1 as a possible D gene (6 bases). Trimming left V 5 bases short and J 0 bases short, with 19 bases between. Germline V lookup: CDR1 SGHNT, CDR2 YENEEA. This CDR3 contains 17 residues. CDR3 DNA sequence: TGTGCCAGCAGCCGACGGGGGCCTTTGGGGATGAACACTGAAGCTTTCTTT. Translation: CASSRRGPLGMNTEAFF. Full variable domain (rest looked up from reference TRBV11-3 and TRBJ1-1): EAGVVQSPRYKIIEKKQPVAFWCNPISGHNTLYWYLQNLGQGPELLIRYENEEAVDDSQLPKDRFSAERLKGVDSTLKIQPAELGDSAVYLCASSRRGPLGMNTEAFFGQGTRLTVV.

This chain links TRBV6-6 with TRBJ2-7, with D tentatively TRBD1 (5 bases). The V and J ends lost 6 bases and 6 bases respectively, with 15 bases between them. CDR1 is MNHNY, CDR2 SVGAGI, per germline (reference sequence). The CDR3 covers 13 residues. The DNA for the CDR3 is TGTGCCAGCAGCCCCCTGGGGCCGGGCGAGCAGTACTTC. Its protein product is CASSPLGPGEQYF.

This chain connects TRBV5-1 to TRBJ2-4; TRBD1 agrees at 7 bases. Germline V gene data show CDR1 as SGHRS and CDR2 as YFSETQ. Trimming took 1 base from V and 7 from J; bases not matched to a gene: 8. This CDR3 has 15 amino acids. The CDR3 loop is CASSLSPGTDNIQYF. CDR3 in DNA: TGCGCCAGCAGCTTGTCCCCCGGGACAGACAACATTCAGTACTTC. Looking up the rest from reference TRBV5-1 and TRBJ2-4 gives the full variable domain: KAGVTQTPRYLIKTRGQQVTLSCSPISGHRSVSWYQQTPGQGLQFLFEYFSETQRNKGNFPGRFSGRQFSNSRSEMNVSTLELGDSALYLCASSLSPGTDNIQYFGAGTRLSVL.

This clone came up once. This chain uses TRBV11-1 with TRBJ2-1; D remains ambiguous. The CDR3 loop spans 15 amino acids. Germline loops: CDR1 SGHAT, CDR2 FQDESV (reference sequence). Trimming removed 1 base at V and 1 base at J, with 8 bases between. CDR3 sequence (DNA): TGTGCCAGCAGCTTAGGTGGCTTTTCCTACAATGAGCAGTTCTTC. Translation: CASSLGGFSYNEQFF.

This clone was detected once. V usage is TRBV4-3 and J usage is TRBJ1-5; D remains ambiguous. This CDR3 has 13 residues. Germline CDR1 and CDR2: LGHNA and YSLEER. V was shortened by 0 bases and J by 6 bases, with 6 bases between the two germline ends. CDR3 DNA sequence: TGCGCCAGCAGCCAAGAATTAGGTCAGCCCCAGCATTTT. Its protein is CASSQELGQPQHF.

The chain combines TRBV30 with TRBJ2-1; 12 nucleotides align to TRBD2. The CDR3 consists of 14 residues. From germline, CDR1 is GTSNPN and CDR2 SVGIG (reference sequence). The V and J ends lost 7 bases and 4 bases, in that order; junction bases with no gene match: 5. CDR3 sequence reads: CASSTSGSYNEQFF. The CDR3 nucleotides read TGTGCCTCCTCGACTAGCGGGAGTTACAATGAGCAGTTCTTC.

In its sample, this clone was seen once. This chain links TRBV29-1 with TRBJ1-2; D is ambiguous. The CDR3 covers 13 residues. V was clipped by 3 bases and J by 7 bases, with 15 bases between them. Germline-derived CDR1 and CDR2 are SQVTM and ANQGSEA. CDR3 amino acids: CSVDSGRSGGYTF. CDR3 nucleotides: TGCAGCGTTGACTCGGGGAGGTCGGGTGGCTACACCTTC. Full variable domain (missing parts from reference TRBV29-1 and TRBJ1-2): SAVISQKPSRDICQRGTSLTIQCQVDSQVTMMFWYRQQPGQSLTLIATANQGSEATYESGFVIDKFPISRPNLTFSTLTVSNMSPEDSSIYLCSVDSGRSGGYTFGSGTRLTVV.

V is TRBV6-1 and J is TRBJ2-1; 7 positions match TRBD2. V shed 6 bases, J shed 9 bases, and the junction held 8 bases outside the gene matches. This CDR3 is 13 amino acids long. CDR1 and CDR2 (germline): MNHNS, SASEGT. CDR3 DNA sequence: TGTGCCAGCAGGTCATCCGGGGGGATTGAGCAGTTCTTC. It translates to CASRSSGGIEQFF.

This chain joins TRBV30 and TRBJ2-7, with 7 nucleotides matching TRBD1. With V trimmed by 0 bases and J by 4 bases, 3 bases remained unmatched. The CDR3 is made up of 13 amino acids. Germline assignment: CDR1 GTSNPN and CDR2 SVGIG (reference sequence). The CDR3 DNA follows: TGTGCCTGGAGTGTAACAGGGGTGTACGAGCAGTACTTC. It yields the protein CAWSVTGVYEQYF.

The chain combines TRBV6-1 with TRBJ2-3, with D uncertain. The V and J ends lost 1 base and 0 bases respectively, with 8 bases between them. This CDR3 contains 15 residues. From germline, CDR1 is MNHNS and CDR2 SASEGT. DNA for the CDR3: TGTGCCAGCAGTGAAGGTAGTTATAGCACAGATACGCAGTATTTT. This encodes CASSEGSYSTDTQYF.

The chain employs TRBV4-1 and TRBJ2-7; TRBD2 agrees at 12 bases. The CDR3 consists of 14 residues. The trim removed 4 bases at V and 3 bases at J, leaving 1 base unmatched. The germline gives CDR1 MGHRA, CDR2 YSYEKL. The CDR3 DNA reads TGCGCCAGCAGCCCGGGACTAGCGGGCTACGAGCAGTACTTC. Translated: CASSPGLAGYEQYF.

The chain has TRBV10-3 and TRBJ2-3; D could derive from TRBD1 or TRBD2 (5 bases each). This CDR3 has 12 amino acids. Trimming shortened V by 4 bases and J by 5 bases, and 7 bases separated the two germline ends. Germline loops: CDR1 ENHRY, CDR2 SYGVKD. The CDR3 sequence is CAISGDLDTQYF. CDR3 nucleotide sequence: TGTGCCATCAGTGGGGACCTAGATACGCAGTATTTT.

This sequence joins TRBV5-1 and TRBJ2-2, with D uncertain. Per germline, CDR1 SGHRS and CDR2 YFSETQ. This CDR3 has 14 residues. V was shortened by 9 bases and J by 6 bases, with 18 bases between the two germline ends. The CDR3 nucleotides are TGCGCCACCAAACCTGGGGTACCATCCGGGGAGCTGTTTTTT. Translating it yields CATKPGVPSGELFF.